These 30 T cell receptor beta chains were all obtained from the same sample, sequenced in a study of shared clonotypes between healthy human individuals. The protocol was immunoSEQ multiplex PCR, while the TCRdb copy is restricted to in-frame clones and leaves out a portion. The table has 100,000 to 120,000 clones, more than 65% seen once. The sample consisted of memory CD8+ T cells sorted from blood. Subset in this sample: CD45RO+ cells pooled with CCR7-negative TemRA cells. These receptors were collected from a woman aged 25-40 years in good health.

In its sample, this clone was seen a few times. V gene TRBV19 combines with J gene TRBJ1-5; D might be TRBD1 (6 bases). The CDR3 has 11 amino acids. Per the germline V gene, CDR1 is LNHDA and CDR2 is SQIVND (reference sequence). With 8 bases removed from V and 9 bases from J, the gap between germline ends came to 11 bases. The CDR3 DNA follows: TGTGCCAGTGGAGCAGGGGTGCCCCAGCATTTT. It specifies CASGAGVPQHF.

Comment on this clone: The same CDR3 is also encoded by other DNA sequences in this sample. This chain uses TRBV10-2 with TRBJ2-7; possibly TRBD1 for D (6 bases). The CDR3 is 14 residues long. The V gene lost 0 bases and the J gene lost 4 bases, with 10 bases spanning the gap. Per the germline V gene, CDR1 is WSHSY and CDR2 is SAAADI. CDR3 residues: CASSESWGPYEQYF. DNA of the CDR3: TGCGCCAGCAGTGAGTCGTGGGGGCCGTACGAGCAGTACTTC.

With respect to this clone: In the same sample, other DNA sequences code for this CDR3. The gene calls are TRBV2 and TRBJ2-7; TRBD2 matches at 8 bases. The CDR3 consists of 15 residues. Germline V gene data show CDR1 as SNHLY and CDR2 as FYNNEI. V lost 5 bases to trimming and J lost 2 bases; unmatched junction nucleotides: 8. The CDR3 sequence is CASSLGTSGPYEQYF. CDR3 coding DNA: TGTGCCAGCAGTTTAGGAACTAGCGGACCCTACGAGCAGTACTTC.

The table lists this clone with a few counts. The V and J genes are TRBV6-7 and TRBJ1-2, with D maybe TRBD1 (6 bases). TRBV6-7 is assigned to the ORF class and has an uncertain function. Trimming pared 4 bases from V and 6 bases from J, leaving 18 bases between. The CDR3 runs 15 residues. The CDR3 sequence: CASSSLGGGADGYTF. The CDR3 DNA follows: TGTGCCAGCAGTTCCCTAGGCGGGGGCGCCGATGGCTACACCTTC.

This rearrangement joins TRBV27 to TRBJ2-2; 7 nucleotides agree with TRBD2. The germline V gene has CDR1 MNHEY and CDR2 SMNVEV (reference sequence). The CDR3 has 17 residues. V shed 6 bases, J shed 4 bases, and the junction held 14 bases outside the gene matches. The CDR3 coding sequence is TGTGCCAGCAGCGCCCATAGCGGTGGGAGGGTCACCGGGGAGCTGTTTTTT. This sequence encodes CASSAHSGGRVTGELFF.

The CDR3 nucleotides are TGTGCCAGCACCCTCTACGAGCAGTACTTC. It yields the protein CASTLYEQYF. J is TRBJ2-5 and V is TRBV2; the D is unclear. Gene TRBJ2-7 matches the end of the DNA better, so the J call may be wrong. CDR1 and CDR2 from the germline V gene are SNHLY and FYNNEI. CDR3 length: 10 amino acids.

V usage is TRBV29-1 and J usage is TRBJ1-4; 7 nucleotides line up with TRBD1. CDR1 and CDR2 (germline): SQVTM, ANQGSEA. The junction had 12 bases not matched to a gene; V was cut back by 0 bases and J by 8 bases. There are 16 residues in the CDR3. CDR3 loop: CSVEDWSGGLEEKLFF. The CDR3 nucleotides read TGCAGCGTTGAAGATTGGTCAGGGGGGCTCGAGGAAAAACTGTTTTTT.

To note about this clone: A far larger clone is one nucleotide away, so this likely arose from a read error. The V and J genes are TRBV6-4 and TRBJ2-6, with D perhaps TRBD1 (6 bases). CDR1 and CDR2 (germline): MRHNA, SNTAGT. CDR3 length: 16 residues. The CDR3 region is CVSKDSESSGANVLTF. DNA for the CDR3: TGTGTCAGCAAGGACAGCGAAAGCTCTGGGGCCAACGTCCTGACTTTC.

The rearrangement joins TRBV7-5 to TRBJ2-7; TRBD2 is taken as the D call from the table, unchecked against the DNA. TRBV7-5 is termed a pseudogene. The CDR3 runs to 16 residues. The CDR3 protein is CVRSSNPYHPPYEQYF. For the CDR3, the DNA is TGTGTCAGAAGCTCTAACCCCTACCACCCCCCCTACGAGCAGTACTTC.

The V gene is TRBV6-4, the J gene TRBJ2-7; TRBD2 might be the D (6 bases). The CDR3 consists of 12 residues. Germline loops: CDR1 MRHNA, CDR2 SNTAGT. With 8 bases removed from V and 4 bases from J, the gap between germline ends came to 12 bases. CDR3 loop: CASAGTPYEQYF. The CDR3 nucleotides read TGTGCCAGCGCTGGGACTCCTTACGAGCAGTACTTC.

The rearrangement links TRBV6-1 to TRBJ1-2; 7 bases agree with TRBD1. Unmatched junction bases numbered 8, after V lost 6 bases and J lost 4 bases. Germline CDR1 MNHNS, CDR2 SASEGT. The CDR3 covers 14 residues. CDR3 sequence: CASRGGQIFYGYTF. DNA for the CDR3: TGTGCCAGCAGAGGGGGACAGATTTTCTATGGCTACACCTTC.

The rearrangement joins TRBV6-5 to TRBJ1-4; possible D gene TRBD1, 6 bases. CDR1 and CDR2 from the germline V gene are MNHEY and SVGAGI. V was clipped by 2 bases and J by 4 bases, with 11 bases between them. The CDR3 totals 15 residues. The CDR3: CASSYGAGVNEKLFF. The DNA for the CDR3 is TGTGCCAGCAGTTACGGGGCAGGGGTTAATGAAAAACTGTTTTTT.

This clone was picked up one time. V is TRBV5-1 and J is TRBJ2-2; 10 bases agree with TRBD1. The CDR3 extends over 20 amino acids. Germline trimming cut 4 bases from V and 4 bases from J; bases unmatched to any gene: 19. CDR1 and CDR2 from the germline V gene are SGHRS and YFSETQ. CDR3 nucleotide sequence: TGCGCCAGCAGCCCCAAGCCCGGGACAGGGGCCCGTTGTGGCACCGGGGAGCTGTTTTTT. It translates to CASSPKPGTGARCGTGELFF. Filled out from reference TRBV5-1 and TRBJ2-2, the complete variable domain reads KAGVTQTPRYLIKTRGQQVTLSCSPISGHRSVSWYQQTPGQGLQFLFEYFSETQRNKGNFPGRFSGRQFSNSRSEMNVSTLELGDSALYLCASSPKPGTGARCGTGELFFGEGSRLTVL.

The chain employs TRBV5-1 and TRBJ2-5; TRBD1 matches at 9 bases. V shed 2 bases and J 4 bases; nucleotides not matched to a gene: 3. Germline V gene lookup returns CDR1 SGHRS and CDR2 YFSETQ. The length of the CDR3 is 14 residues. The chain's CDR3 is CASSFAGQGETQYF. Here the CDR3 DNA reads TGCGCCAGCAGCTTTGCGGGACAGGGAGAGACCCAGTACTTC.

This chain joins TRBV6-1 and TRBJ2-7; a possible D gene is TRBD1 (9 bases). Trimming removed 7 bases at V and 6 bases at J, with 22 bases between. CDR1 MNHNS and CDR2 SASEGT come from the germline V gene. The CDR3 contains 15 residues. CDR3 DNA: TGTGCCAGCAACAAACTAGCGGACAGGGGAGGCGAGCAGTACTTC. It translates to CASNKLADRGGEQYF.

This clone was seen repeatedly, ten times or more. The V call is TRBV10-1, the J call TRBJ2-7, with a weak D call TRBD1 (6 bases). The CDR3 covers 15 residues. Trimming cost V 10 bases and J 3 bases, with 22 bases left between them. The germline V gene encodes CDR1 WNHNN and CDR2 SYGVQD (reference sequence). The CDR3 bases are TGCGCCACCCTCGCACAGGGATTAGGGATCTACGAGCAGTACTTC. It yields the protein CATLAQGLGIYEQYF.

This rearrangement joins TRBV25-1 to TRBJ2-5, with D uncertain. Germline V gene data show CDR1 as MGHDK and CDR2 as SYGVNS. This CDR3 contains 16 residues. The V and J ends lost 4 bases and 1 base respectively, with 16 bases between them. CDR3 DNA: TGTGCCAGCAGTGGATTGGATTTGGGTGGCCAAGAGACCCAGTACTTC. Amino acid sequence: CASSGLDLGGQETQYF.

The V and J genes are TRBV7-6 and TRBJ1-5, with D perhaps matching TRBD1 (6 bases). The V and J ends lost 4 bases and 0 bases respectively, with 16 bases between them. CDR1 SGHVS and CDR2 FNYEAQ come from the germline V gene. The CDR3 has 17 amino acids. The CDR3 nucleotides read TGTGCCAGCAGCTCCTCGGACAGTTTGAATAGCAATCAGCCCCAGCATTTT. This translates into CASSSSDSLNSNQPQHF.

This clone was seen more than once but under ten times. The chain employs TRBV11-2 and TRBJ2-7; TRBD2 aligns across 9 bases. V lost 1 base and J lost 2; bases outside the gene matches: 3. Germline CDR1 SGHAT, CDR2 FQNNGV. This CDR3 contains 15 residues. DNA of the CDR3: TGTGCCAGCAGCTTAGCTTCTAGCGGGACCTACGAGCAGTACTTC. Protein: CASSLASSGTYEQYF. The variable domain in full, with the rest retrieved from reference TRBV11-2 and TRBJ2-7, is EAGVAQSPRYKIIEKRQSVAFWCNPISGHATLYWYQQILGQGPKLLIQFQNNGVVDDSQLPKDRFSAERLKGVDSTLKIQPAKLEDSAVYLCASSLASSGTYEQYFGPGTRLTVT.

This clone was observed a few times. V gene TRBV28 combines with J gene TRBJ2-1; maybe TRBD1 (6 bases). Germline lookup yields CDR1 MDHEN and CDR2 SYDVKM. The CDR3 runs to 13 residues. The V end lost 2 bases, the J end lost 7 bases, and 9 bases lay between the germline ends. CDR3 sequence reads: CASSLTGLNEQFF. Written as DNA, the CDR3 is TGTGCCAGCAGTTTAACAGGGCTTAATGAGCAGTTCTTC.

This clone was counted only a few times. The CDR3: CASSASQLNTEAFF. CDR3 sequence (DNA): TGTGCCAGCAGCGCCAGTCAACTAAACACTGAAGCTTTCTTT. The chain is built from TRBV9 and TRBJ1-1, with no clear D. Trimming cost V 3 bases and J 2 bases, with 11 bases left between them. Germline V lookup: CDR1 SGDLS, CDR2 YYNGEE. The CDR3 has 14 amino acids.

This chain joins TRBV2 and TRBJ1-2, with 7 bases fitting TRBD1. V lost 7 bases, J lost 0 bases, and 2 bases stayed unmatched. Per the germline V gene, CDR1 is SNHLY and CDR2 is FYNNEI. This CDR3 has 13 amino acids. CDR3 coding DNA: TGTGCCAGCAAGGGACAGACTAACTATGGCTACACCTTC. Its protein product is CASKGQTNYGYTF.

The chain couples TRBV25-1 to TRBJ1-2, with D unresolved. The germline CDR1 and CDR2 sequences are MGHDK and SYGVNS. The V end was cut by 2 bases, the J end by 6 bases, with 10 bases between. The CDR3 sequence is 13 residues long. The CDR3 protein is CASSENGWDGYTF. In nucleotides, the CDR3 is TGTGCCAGCAGTGAAAATGGGTGGGATGGCTACACCTTC.

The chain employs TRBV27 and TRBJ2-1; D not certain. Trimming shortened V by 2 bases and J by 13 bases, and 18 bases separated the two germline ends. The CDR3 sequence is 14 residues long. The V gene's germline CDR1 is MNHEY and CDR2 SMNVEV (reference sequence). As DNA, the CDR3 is TGTGCCAGCAGTTTAACGGCCCCCCGGGCAGGCCAGTTCTTC. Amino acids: CASSLTAPRAGQFF.

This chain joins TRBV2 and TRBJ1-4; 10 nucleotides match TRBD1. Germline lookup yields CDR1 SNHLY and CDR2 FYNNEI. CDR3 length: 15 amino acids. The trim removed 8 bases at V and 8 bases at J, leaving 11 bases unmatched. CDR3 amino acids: CASGGAGTGVEKLFF. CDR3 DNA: TGTGCCAGCGGGGGAGCCGGGACAGGGGTCGAAAAACTGTTTTTT. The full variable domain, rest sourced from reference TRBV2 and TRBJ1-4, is EPEVTQTPSHQVTQMGQEVILRCVPISNHLYFYWYRQILGQKVEFLVSFYNNEISEKSEIFDDQFSVERPDGSNFTLKIRSTKLEDSAMYFCASGGAGTGVEKLFFGSGTQLSVL.

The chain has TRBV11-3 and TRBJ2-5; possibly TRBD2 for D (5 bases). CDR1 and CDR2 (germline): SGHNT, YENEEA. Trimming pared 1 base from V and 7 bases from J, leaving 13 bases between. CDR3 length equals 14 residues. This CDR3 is CASSLGSILATQYF. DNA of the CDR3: TGTGCCAGCAGCTTAGGCTCGATCCTAGCGACCCAGTACTTC.

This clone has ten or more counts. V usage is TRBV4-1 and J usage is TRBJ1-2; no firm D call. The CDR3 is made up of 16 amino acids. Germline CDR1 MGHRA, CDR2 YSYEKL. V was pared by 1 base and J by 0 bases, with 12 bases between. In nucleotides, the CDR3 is TGCGCCAGCAGCCAAGTTTGGGCGAGCCCTAACTATGGCTACACCTTC. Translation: CASSQVWASPNYGYTF.

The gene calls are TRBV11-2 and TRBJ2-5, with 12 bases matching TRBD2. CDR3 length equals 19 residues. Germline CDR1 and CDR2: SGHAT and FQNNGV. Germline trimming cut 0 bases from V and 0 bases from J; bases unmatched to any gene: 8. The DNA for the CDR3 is TGTGCCAGCAGCTTAGATCCGCTAGCGGGAGGGCCGTACCAAGAGACCCAGTACTTC. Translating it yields CASSLDPLAGGPYQETQYF.

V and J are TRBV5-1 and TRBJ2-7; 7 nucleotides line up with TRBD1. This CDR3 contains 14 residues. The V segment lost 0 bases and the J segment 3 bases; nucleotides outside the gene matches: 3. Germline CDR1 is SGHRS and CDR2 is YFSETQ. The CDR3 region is CASSLGTGHYEQYF. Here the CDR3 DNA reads TGCGCCAGCAGCTTGGGGACAGGACACTACGAGCAGTACTTC.

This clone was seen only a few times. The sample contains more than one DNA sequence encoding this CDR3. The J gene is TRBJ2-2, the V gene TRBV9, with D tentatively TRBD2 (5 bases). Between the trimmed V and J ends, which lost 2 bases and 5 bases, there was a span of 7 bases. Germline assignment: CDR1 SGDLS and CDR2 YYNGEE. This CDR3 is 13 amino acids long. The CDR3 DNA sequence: TGTGCCAGCAGCGTCGGAGGAACCGGGGAGCTGTTTTTT. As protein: CASSVGGTGELFF.